The 16 T cell receptor beta chains below all came from one sample that was sequenced in a study of T cell responses to AZD1222 COVID-19 vaccine. The method was immunoSEQ multiplex PCR; TCRdb's version includes in-frame clones alone and lacks a portion of them. The repertoire has approximately 150,000 clones, around nine tenths of them found once; the top ten carry roughly 9.9%. The sequencing used peripheral blood, collected 28 days after the second AZD1222 dose. All receptors come from an adult who received the AZD1222 COVID-19 vaccine.

In its sample, this clone was seen a few times. This chain joins TRBV27 and TRBJ1-5; 9 nucleotides align to TRBD1. CDR3 size: 15 residues. V shed 5 bases and J 6 bases; nucleotides not matched to a gene: 8. The V gene's germline CDR1 is MNHEY and CDR2 SMNVEV (reference sequence). The DNA of the CDR3 is TGTGCCAGCAGTGATTCCGGGACAGGGATTCAGCCCCAGCATTTT. Translated, it gives CASSDSGTGIQPQHF.

The V and J genes are TRBV6-5 and TRBJ2-1; 10 nucleotides match TRBD2. The V gene's germline CDR1 is MNHEY and CDR2 SVGAGI. CDR3 length equals 15 residues. Trimming at V came to 6 bases and at J to 5 bases, leaving 7 bases not matched to a gene. CDR3: CASSRPSGGHNEQFF. CDR3 DNA: TGTGCCAGCAGCCGGCCTAGCGGGGGACACAATGAGCAGTTCTTC.

The rearrangement links TRBV10-3 to TRBJ1-2; unclear D gene. The length of the CDR3 is 15 residues. The V and J ends lost 3 bases and 4 bases respectively, with 15 bases between them. CDR1 is ENHRY, CDR2 SYGVKD, per germline. The CDR3 DNA is TGTGCCATCAGTGAAGGTTCGGGAGCTACCTATGGCTACACCTTC. It specifies CAISEGSGATYGYTF.

The V gene is TRBV6-2 or TRBV6-3, the J gene TRBJ1-1; TRBD1 is a possible D gene (5 bases). The germline CDR1 and CDR2 sequences are MNHEY and SVGEGT. There are 16 residues in the CDR3. V shed 1 base and J shed 7 bases, with 19 bases lying between them. The CDR3 reads CASSYLPGRYPGEAFF. CDR3 DNA sequence: TGTGCCAGCAGTTACTTACCGGGACGGTATCCTGGTGAAGCTTTCTTT.

The chain employs TRBV6-4 and TRBJ2-4; 10 bases are a match to TRBD2. With 3 bases clipped from V and 6 bases from J, the junction kept 8 bases outside the gene matches. The CDR3 runs to 16 residues. CDR1 is MRHNA, CDR2 SNTAGT, per germline. For the CDR3, the DNA is TGTGCCAGCAGTGAGGAGGCTAGCGGGAGTCCAAACATTCAGTACTTC. This gives the protein CASSEEASGSPNIQYF.

The chain links TRBV12-5 to TRBJ2-1, with 7 bases aligning to TRBD1. The J segment lost 6 bases and the V segment lost 6 bases, leaving 5 bases of the junction unmatched. The germline CDR1 and CDR2 sequences are LGHNT and FRNRAP. This CDR3 has 13 residues. For the CDR3, the DNA is TGTGCTAGTGGAAGGGGGCCCACCAATGAGCAGTTCTTC. This sequence encodes CASGRGPTNEQFF.

The genes are TRBV6-5 and TRBJ2-2; perhaps TRBD2 as D (7 bases). CDR3 length equals 13 residues. Germline V gene sequence: CDR1 MNHEY, CDR2 SVGAGI. Trimming took 7 bases from V and 10 from J, leaving 16 bases between them. CDR3 amino acids: CASNPGGPEELFF. In DNA, the CDR3 is TGTGCCAGCAACCCCGGGGGGCCGGAGGAGCTGTTTTTT.

The V gene is TRBV18, the J gene TRBJ1-1, with D possibly TRBD1 on 5 matching bases. Trimming took 10 bases from V and 2 from J, leaving 14 bases between them. The germline gives CDR1 KGHSH, CDR2 LQKENI. CDR3 size: 13 residues. The CDR3 is CATGGGSNTEAFF. Written as DNA, the CDR3 is TGTGCCACCGGGGGGGGGTCAAACACTGAAGCTTTCTTT.

Written as DNA, the CDR3 is TGTGCCAGCAGCTCAGGGGGGTCCGGGGATACGGAAAAACTGTTTTTT. Translation gives CASSSGGSGDTEKLFF. The chain has TRBV5-4 and TRBJ1-4; TRBD1 matches 7 bases. Germline CDR1 and CDR2: SGHNT and YYREEE (reference sequence). J gave up 8 bases and V 3 bases, and 13 bases lay outside the gene matches. CDR3 length equals 16 residues.

This clone was seen a single time. The CDR3 protein is CASSWGMNTEAFF. In DNA form, the CDR3 reads TGTGCCAGTAGTTGGGGCATGAACACTGAAGCTTTCTTT. The rearrangement joins TRBV19 to TRBJ1-1; tentative D call: TRBD1 (5 bases). The CDR3 covers 13 residues. V was clipped by 5 bases and J by 0 bases, with 7 bases between them. CDR1 and CDR2 from the germline V gene are LNHDA and SQIVND (reference sequence).

This chain links TRBV6-6 with TRBJ1-5; 7 bases map to TRBD1. V trimming: 5 bases; J trimming: 4 bases; junction bases outside the gene matches: 5. This CDR3 contains 14 residues. Germline V gene data show CDR1 as MNHNY and CDR2 as SVGAGI (reference sequence). The CDR3 coding sequence is TGTGCCAGCAGTCCTAACAGGGGTAATCAGCCCCAGCATTTT. Translating it yields CASSPNRGNQPQHF.

The rearrangement links TRBV5-1 to TRBJ1-2, with 7 bases matching TRBD1. Germline values: CDR1 SGHRS, CDR2 YFSETQ. J was trimmed by 3 bases and V by 3 bases; bases with no gene match: 2. This CDR3 has 13 residues. The CDR3 protein is CASSSTGDYGYTF. The DNA for the CDR3 is TGCGCCAGCAGCTCCACAGGGGACTATGGCTACACCTTC.

A remark on this clone: Other DNA sequences within the sample encode an identical CDR3. The chain has TRBV6-1 and TRBJ1-4; D gene uncertain. The V end lost 0 bases, the J end lost 7 bases, and 12 bases lay between the germline ends. Germline V gene lookup returns CDR1 MNHNS and CDR2 SASEGT. The CDR3 covers 15 residues. CDR3 amino acids: CASSEARGGVEKLFF. The CDR3 coding sequence is TGTGCCAGCAGTGAAGCCCGGGGAGGTGTTGAAAAACTGTTTTTT.

This rearrangement joins TRBV7-9 to TRBJ1-6; D possibly corresponds to TRBD1 (6 bases). The V end was cut by 5 bases, the J end by 7 bases, with 18 bases between. This CDR3 spans 16 amino acids. The germline V gene encodes CDR1 SEHNR and CDR2 FQNEAQ (reference sequence). The CDR3 nucleotides are TGTGCCAGCAGCCCTTCGTCGGGGGGCGAAAATTCACCCCTCCACTTT. Translated, it gives CASSPSSGGENSPLHF.

The chain employs TRBV30 and TRBJ1-6; TRBD1 aligns across 7 bases. This CDR3 is 13 amino acids long. V was pared by 4 bases and J by 7 bases, with 4 bases of the junction left unmatched. The germline V gene encodes CDR1 GTSNPN and CDR2 SVGIG (reference sequence). CDR3 nucleotide sequence: TGTGCCTGGACCGGGACAGAGAATTCACCCCTCCACTTT. It codes for CAWTGTENSPLHF.

The chain recombines TRBV7-2 with TRBJ2-5; the D is unclear. Germline V gene lookup returns CDR1 SGHTA and CDR2 FQGNSA. The CDR3 contains 12 residues. Deletions cut 6 bases from V and 0 bases from J, with 5 bases between. CDR3 sequence (DNA): TGTGCCAGCAGTACAGACCAAGAGACCCAGTACTTC. Translation: CASSTDQETQYF.